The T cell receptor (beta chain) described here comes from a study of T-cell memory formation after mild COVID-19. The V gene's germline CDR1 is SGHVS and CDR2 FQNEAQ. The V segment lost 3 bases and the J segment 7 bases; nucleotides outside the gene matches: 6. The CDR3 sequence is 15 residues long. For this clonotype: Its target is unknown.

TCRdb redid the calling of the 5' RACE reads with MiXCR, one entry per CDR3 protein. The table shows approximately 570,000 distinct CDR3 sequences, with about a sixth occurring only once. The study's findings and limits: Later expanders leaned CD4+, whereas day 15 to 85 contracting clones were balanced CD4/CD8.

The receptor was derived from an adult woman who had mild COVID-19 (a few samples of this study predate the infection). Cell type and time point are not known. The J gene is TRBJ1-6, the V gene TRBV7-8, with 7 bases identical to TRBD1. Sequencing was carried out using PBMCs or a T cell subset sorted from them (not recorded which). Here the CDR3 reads CASSFLGQANSPLHF. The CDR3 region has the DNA TGTGCCAGCAGCTTCTTAGGACAGGCGAATTCACCCCTCCACTTT.